This T cell receptor beta chain was documented in a study of T-cell reconstitution after alpha-beta-depleted transplantation in children. CDR1 is KGHDR and CDR2 is SFDVKD in the germline V gene. This CDR3 has 17 amino acids. With V trimmed by 4 bases and J by 1 base, 5 bases remained unmatched. This clonotype was detected many times. Its cognate antigen is unknown. As it was prepared, the TCRbeta library received unique molecular identifiers. From the PCR reads, TCRdb called clonotypes with MiXCR, one entry per CDR3 protein. The sample consists of under 250,000 distinct CDR3 sequences, approximately 24% of them appearing once. Study results and limitations: At the one-year point after transplant, T-cell counts and TCRbeta diversity were found to come mostly from T cells that had been newly produced. Alpha-beta T cells about two months after transplant reportedly derived from several hundred expanded graft clones. Recipient T cells and thymic progenitors that survived were the source of the high TCRbeta diversity seen at day 60 in some patients.

The sequencing used PBMCs, mostly from graft donor cells, collected 360 days after TCRalphabeta/CD19-depleted stem cell transplant. The J gene is TRBJ2-2, the V gene TRBV24-1, with 10 bases lining up with TRBD2. This clonotype was obtained from a female patient aged 2-9 years who had a stem cell transplant for congenital amegakaryocytic thrombocytopenia, so the T cells may come from the graft donor. The CDR3 region is CATSDHKREGNTGELFF. The DNA for the CDR3 is TGTGCCACCAGTGACCACAAGCGGGAGGGGAACACCGGGGAGCTGTTTTTT.